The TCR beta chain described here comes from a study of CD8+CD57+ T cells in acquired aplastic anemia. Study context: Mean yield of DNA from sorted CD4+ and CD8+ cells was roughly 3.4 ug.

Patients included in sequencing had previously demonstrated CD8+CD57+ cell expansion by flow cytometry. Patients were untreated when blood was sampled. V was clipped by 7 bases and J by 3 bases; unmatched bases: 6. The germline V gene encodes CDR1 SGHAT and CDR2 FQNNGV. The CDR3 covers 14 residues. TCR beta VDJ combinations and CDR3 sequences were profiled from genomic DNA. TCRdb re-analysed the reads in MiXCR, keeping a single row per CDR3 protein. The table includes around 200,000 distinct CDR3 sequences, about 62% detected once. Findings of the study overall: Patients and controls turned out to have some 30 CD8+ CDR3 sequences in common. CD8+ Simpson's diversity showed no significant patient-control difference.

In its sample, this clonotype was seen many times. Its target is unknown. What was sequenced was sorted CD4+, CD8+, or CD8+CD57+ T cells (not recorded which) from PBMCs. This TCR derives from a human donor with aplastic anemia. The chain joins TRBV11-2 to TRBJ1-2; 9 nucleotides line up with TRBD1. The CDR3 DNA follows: TGTGCCAGCACCTATCGGGACAGGGACTATGGCTACACCTTC. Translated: CASTYRDRDYGYTF.